This TCR beta chain was identified in a study of T cell repertoires in cytomegalovirus infection. On the study more broadly: Public signatures in TCR beta pointed to CMV infection and matching HLA type. The study, taken as a whole, reports: In two of eight donors, the top clonotype was HLA-C-restricted CMV-specific.

TCRdb re-called the reads with MiXCR, one entry per CDR3 protein. Of about a million distinct CDR3 sequences in the sample, approximately 33% are singletons; the top ten hold around 15%. In the case of this clonotype: Its antigen is still unknown.

Specimen: cultured CD8+ T cells from PBMCs, collected from culture after CMV antigen stimulation. The receptor was isolated from a human donor in good health (CMV status not recorded). Some clones in this sample may be carry-over from other donors' samples.

CDR3 region: CASRRVMQRLDNTEAFF. CDR3 bases: TGTGCCAGCAGACGTGTAATGCAACGACTGGATAACACTGAAGCTTTCTTT. The rearrangement links TRBV5-5 to TRBJ1-1; no clear D. CDR1 SGHKS and CDR2 YYEKEE come from the germline V gene (reference sequence). The V end was cut by 5 bases, the J end by 2 bases, with 22 bases between. The CDR3 covers 17 residues. Supplemented by reference TRBV5-5 and TRBJ1-1, the full variable domain reads DAGVTQSPTHLIKTRGQQVTLRCSPISGHKSVSWYQQVLGQGPQFIFQYYEKEERGRGNFPDRFSARQFPNYSSELNVNALLLGDSALYLCASRRVMQRLDNTEAFFGQGTRLTVV.